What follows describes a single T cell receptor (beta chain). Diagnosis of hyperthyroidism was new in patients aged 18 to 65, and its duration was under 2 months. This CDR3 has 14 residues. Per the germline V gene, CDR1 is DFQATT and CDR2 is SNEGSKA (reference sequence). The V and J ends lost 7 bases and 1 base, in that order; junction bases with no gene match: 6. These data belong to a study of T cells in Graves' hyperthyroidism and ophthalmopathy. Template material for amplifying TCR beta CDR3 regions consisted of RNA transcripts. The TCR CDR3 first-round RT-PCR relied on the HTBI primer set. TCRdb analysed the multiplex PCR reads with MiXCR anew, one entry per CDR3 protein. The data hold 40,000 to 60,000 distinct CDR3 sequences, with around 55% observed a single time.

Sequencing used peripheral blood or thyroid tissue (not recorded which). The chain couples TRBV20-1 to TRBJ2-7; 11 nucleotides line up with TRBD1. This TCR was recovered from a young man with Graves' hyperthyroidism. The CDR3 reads CSVPGQGVSYEQYF. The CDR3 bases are TGCAGTGTTCCGGGACAGGGGGTATCCTACGAGCAGTACTTC.